The 27 T cell receptor beta chains in this list originate from one sample, sequenced in a study of T cells in women clearing cervical HPV infection. Assay: immunoSEQ multiplex PCR; the TCRdb copy retains only in-frame clones and omits some. This listing includes 18,000 or so clones. The specimen was blood buffy coat. The receptors come from a woman between 18 and 69 years old with a cervical HPV16 infection that either progressed to CIN3+ or cleared (not recorded which).

On this clone itself: The CDR3 goes on 3 residues after the read ends, and that part is filled in from the germline J gene. This chain uses TRBV5-5 with TRBJ2-3; D not certain. The germline V gene encodes CDR1 SGHKS and CDR2 YYEKEE (reference sequence). The CDR3 runs to 12 residues. Trimming left V 2 bases short and J 4 bases short, with 5 bases between. The CDR3 loop is CASSFRADTQYF. The CDR3 DNA, read in part, is TGTGCCAGCAGCTTCCGCGCAGATACG.

Partial CDR3 DNA: TGTGCCAGCAGTCCGACTGCGTTTTCACTCGGC. Translating it yields CASSPTAFSLG. The whole CDR3 reads CASSPTAFSLGYTF. The chain is built from TRBV27 and TRBJ1-2, with no clear D. Read coverage stops 3 residues before the CDR3 terminus; the germline J gene supplies the remainder. CDR1 is MNHEY and CDR2 is SMNVEV in the germline V gene (reference sequence). This CDR3 is 14 amino acids long.

As regards this clone: Read sequence stops 3 residues before the CDR3 end, and the germline J gene provides the missing end. The chain links TRBV20-1 to TRBJ2-5, with TRBD2 matching over 11 bases. The CDR3 sequence is 16 residues long. J was trimmed by 5 bases and V by 1 base; bases with no gene match: 9. From germline, CDR1 is DFQATT and CDR2 SNEGSKA (reference sequence). CDR3 bases read: TGCAGTGCTAGAGGATTTAGCGGGAGGGCCCTGGAGACC. Translating it yields CSARGFSGRALET. The full-length CDR3 reads as CSARGFSGRALETQYF.

Comments on this clone: Other DNA sequences in this sample translate to the same CDR3. The CDR3 loop is CSARDSAGTDTQYF. The DNA read from the CDR3 is TGCAGTGCTAGGGATTCGGCGGGAACAGATACG. V is TRBV20-1 and J is TRBJ2-3; a weak D match, TRBD2 (6 bases). The CDR3 end is not reached by the read, which stops 3 residues before it; the germline J gene fills it in. V lost 3 bases and J 3 bases, leaving 13 bases between the germline ends. Per the germline V gene, CDR1 is DFQATT and CDR2 is SNEGSKA (reference sequence). The CDR3 has 14 residues.

As concerns this clone: The read finishes 3 residues shy of the CDR3 end, and the germline J gene is used to complete it. The chain is built from TRBV20-1 and TRBJ1-5; possible D gene TRBD1, 6 bases. CDR1 is DFQATT and CDR2 is SNEGSKA in the germline V gene (reference sequence). The CDR3 consists of 18 residues. Trimming removed 2 bases from V and 3 bases from J, with 23 bases in between. The CDR3 here is CSARPRWRVGGANQPQHF. The covered CDR3 bases are TGCAGTGCTAGACCTAGGTGGAGGGTGGGGGGGGCCAATCAGCCC.

About this clone: The observed sequence ends 3 residues before the CDR3 terminus, with the missing tail filled in from the germline J gene. The rearrangement joins TRBV6-2 or TRBV6-3 to TRBJ1-5, with D perhaps TRBD1 (6 bases). With 4 bases removed from V and 4 bases from J, the gap between germline ends came to 14 bases. Looked up from germline, CDR1 is MNHEY and CDR2 is SVGEGT. The CDR3 is 15 residues long. CDR3 in amino acids: CASSSYGGQNQPQHF. CDR3 bases read: TGTGCCAGCAGTTCCTACGGGGGGCAAAATCAGCCC.

As concerns this clone: The read is 3 residues too short to cover the CDR3 end, so that end is filled in from the germline J gene. The J gene is TRBJ1-5, the V gene TRBV30, with 8 bases that match TRBD1. The CDR3 has 16 residues. Germline V gene data show CDR1 as GTSNPN and CDR2 as SVGIG (reference sequence). Unmatched junction bases numbered 10, after V lost 2 bases and J lost 4 bases. The covered CDR3 bases are TGTGCCTGGAGTAGCCCCGCAGGGGGCTCAAATCAGCCC. Protein sequence: CAWSSPAGGSNQP. The whole CDR3 sequence is CAWSSPAGGSNQPQHF.

Concerning this clone: From the germline J gene comes the end of the CDR3, since the read stops 3 residues before it. This chain connects TRBV20-1 to TRBJ2-2, with 10 bases identical to TRBD1. The trim removed 3 bases at V and 7 bases at J, leaving 8 bases unmatched. Germline CDR1 DFQATT, CDR2 SNEGSKA (reference sequence). The CDR3 contains 15 residues. CDR3 DNA (partial): TGCAGTGCTAGTATGCCGGGACAGGGGCACGGGGAG. It yields the protein CSASMPGQGHGE. The entire CDR3 sequence reads CSASMPGQGHGELFF.

CDR3 bases read: TGTGCCAGCAGTTTAAACGGGCAGCCC. As protein: CASSLNGQP. The CDR3 in its entirety is CASSLNGQPQHF. This sequence joins TRBV12-3 or TRBV12-4 and TRBJ1-5; no clear D gene. The CDR3 goes on 3 residues after the read ends, and that part is filled in from the germline J gene. CDR3 length equals 12 residues. V dropped 2 bases and J dropped 7 bases, with 6 bases sitting between them.

Regarding this clone: Coverage ceases 3 residues before the CDR3 finishes, and the germline J gene fills in the end. The chain links TRBV19 to TRBJ1-5; D is unclear. Trimming removed 7 bases from V and 4 bases from J, with 8 bases in between. Germline V gene sequence: CDR1 LNHDA, CDR2 SQIVND (reference sequence). CDR3 length: 12 residues. Partial CDR3 DNA: TGTGCCAGTAATGAAGGGAATCAGCCC. Its translation is CASNEGNQP. Given in full, the CDR3 is CASNEGNQPQHF.

For this clone: The read is 3 residues too short to cover the CDR3 end, so that end is filled in from the germline J gene. This chain uses TRBV2 with TRBJ2-7; 8 bases are shared with TRBD2. Germline assignment: CDR1 SNHLY and CDR2 FYNNEI. V lost 8 bases and J lost 2; bases outside the gene matches: 8. The CDR3 contains 14 residues. The CDR3 bases that were read are TGTGCCAGCGCGATGCGCGGGGGGCCCTACGAG. Protein product: CASAMRGGPYE. The complete CDR3 protein is CASAMRGGPYEQYF.

This clone registers medium-sized by frequency. The DNA ends 3 residues before the CDR3 does, and the rest of the CDR3 is filled in from the germline J gene. V and J are TRBV20-1 and TRBJ2-3; D ambiguous. V lost 5 bases and J lost 8, with 23 bases in between. CDR1 is DFQATT and CDR2 is SNEGSKA in the germline V gene (reference sequence). CDR3 size: 15 residues. The CDR3: CSAPTSVERVATQYF. Incomplete CDR3 DNA: TGCAGTGCTCCCACGAGTGTAGAACGAGTCGCTACG.

Regarding this clone: The CDR3 extends 3 residues past the end of the read, so its final part is completed from the germline J gene. The chain joins TRBV20-1 to TRBJ2-5, with 11 bases lining up with TRBD2. The germline CDR1 and CDR2 sequences are DFQATT and SNEGSKA (reference sequence). Germline trimming cut 4 bases from V and 2 bases from J; bases unmatched to any gene: 9. There are 16 residues in the CDR3. This CDR3 is CSAKKGTSGVQETQYF. CDR3 bases read: TGCAGTGCTAAGAAAGGGACTAGCGGAGTACAAGAGACC.

On this clone: The read ends 3 residues before the CDR3 terminus; that terminus is restored from the germline J gene. The chain links TRBV7-2 to TRBJ2-5, with D possibly matching TRBD2 (7 bases). The V and J ends lost 4 bases and 7 bases respectively, with 19 bases between them. Germline CDR1 and CDR2: SGHTA and FQGNSA. The CDR3 has 15 amino acids. CDR3 DNA, as far as it was read: TGTGCCAGCAGCTCTTTCAGGGAAGGGGGGGGGACC. This sequence encodes CASSSFREGGGT. In full, the CDR3 is CASSSFREGGGTQYF.

On this clone itself: The read is 3 residues too short to cover the CDR3 end, so that end is filled in from the germline J gene. The chain recombines TRBV20-1 with TRBJ1-5, with D tentatively TRBD1 (5 bases). The CDR3 covers 16 residues. V was cut by 3 bases and J by 3 bases, with 18 bases left in between. The germline CDR1 and CDR2 sequences are DFQATT and SNEGSKA (reference sequence). Partial CDR3 DNA: TGCAGTGCTAGGGGTCGGGGACTACAGTCCAATCAGCCC. Protein: CSARGRGLQSNQP. The whole CDR3 reads CSARGRGLQSNQPQHF.

With respect to this clone: The read ends 3 residues early relative to the CDR3; the germline J gene fills the gap. This chain links TRBV20-1 with TRBJ2-5, with TRBD2 matching 7 bases. J was trimmed by 2 bases and V by 4 bases; bases with no gene match: 7. The CDR3 sequence is 14 residues long. Germline-derived CDR1 and CDR2 are DFQATT and SNEGSKA (reference sequence). Here the CDR3 reads CSATPDGGQETQYF. CDR3 DNA, as far as it was read: TGCAGTGCTACACCGGACGGGGGGCAAGAGACC.

A remark on this clone: The missing CDR3 end, 3 residues past where the read stops, is filled in from the germline J gene. V and J are TRBV11-2 and TRBJ2-7; possible D gene TRBD2, 7 bases. Germline lookup yields CDR1 SGHAT and CDR2 FQNNGV. The V gene lost 0 bases and the J gene lost 3 bases, with 12 bases spanning the gap. CDR3 length: 15 residues. Partial CDR3 DNA: TGTGCCAGCAGCTTAGAATCAGGGGACTACTACGAG. Amino acid sequence: CASSLESGDYYE. The entire CDR3 is CASSLESGDYYEQYF.

CDR3 DNA (partial): TGTGCCAGCAGCTTAGGTCCGGGTCAGGGAGAGACC. This translates into CASSLGPGQGET. In full, the CDR3 reads CASSLGPGQGETQYF. This chain links TRBV7-2 with TRBJ2-5; possible D gene TRBD1, 5 bases. The CDR3 end lies 3 residues beyond the end of the read and is filled in from the germline J gene. V was pared by 1 base and J by 4 bases, with 13 bases between. Germline values: CDR1 SGHTA, CDR2 FQGNSA. CDR3 length: 15 amino acids. The variable domain in full, completed from reference TRBV7-2 and TRBJ2-5, reads GAGVSQSPSNKVTEKGKDVELRCDPISGHTALYWYRQSLGQGLEFLIYFQGNSAPDKSGLPSDRFSAERTGGSVSTLTIQRTQQEDSAVYLCASSLGPGQGETQYFGPGTRLLVL.

Details on this clone: Read sequence stops 3 residues before the CDR3 end, and the germline J gene provides the missing end. The chain carries TRBV10-2 and TRBJ2-5; 9 nucleotides align to TRBD2. The junction had 6 bases not matched to a gene; V was cut back by 3 bases and J by 1 base. CDR1 and CDR2 (germline): WSHSY, SAAADI. The CDR3 is 16 residues long. CDR3 DNA (partial): TGCGCCAGCAGTGAAAAAAGCGGGGGGTTCCAAGAGACC. Translating it yields CASSEKSGGFQET. The CDR3, in full, reads CASSEKSGGFQETQYF.

A word on this clone: The sequenced fragment ends 3 residues before the CDR3 boundary, so the rest is inferred from the germline J gene. The genes are TRBV7-3 and TRBJ2-2; TRBD2 agrees at 10 bases. The CDR3 loop spans 16 amino acids. Germline V gives CDR1 SGHTA, CDR2 FQGTGA. With 4 bases clipped from V and 3 bases from J, the junction kept 5 bases outside the gene matches. The sequenced CDR3 bases are TGTGCCAGCAGCTATAGTAGCGGGAGGTACACCGGGGAG. Its translation: CASSYSSGRYTGE. The CDR3 reads in full as CASSYSSGRYTGELFF.

Note on this clone: The sequenced fragment ends 3 residues before the CDR3 boundary, so the rest is inferred from the germline J gene. This chain links TRBV28 with TRBJ1-5; D call uncertain. The CDR3 length is 14 residues. Germline-derived CDR1 and CDR2 are MDHEN and SYDVKM. Trimming shortened V by 5 bases and J by 0 bases, and 8 bases separated the two germline ends. This CDR3 is CASSLRYSNQPQHF. The part of the CDR3 DNA that was read is TGTGCCAGCAGTCTTCGCTATAGCAATCAGCCC. The complete variable domain, with remaining parts taken from reference TRBV28 and TRBJ1-5, reads DVKVTQSSRYLVKRTGEKVFLECVQDMDHENMFWYRQDPGLGLRLIYFSYDVKMKEKGDIPEGYSVSREKKERFSLILESASTNQTSMYLCASSLRYSNQPQHFGDGTRLSIL.

Note on this clone: The junction shows a germline mismatch at one end, possibly a read error. Sequencing ends 3 residues short of the CDR3 end; the germline J gene provides the rest. This chain joins TRBV7-7 and TRBJ1-1, with D possibly matching TRBD1 (5 bases). CDR3 length: 14 amino acids. CDR1 is SSHAT, CDR2 FNYEAQ, per germline (reference sequence). The CDR3 DNA, read in part, is TGTGCTAGCAGCCCCTCGGACATCAACACTGAA. Protein sequence: CASSPSDINTE. The entire CDR3 protein is CASSPSDINTEAFF.

About this clone itself: The sequence runs out 3 residues before the end of the CDR3; the remainder is reconstructed from the germline J gene. V gene TRBV19 combines with J gene TRBJ1-3; D possibly corresponds to TRBD1 (6 bases). This CDR3 spans 18 amino acids. Germline V gene sequence: CDR1 LNHDA, CDR2 SQIVND (reference sequence). The V end lost 7 bases, the J end lost 2 bases, and 24 bases lay between the germline ends. The DNA read from the CDR3 is TGTGCCAGTATCCCAACGGATGCGGGACAAAACCCTGGAAACACC. Its translation: CASIPTDAGQNPGNT. The whole CDR3 protein reads CASIPTDAGQNPGNTIYF.

As for this clone: The sequenced fragment ends 3 residues before the CDR3 boundary, so the rest is inferred from the germline J gene. The gene calls are TRBV14 and TRBJ1-1; TRBD1 aligns across 11 bases. The CDR3 is 15 residues long. Losses at the gene ends were 2 bases for V and 5 bases for J; bases not matched to a gene: 4. From germline, CDR1 is SGHDN and CDR2 FVKESK. The sequenced part of the CDR3 DNA is TGTGCCAGCAGCCAACCCGGACAGGGGGCAACTGAA. Protein product: CASSQPGQGATE. The entire CDR3 is CASSQPGQGATEAFF.

As concerns this clone: Coverage ceases 3 residues before the CDR3 finishes, and the germline J gene fills in the end. The chain couples TRBV7-3 to TRBJ1-2; no clear D. The CDR3 covers 16 residues. Germline CDR1 and CDR2: SGHTA and FQGTGA. The sequenced part of the CDR3 DNA is TGTGCCAGCAGCTTATCCGGCGGGATGAGCACAGATACC. The encoded protein is CASSLSGGMSTDT. The full CDR3 reads CASSLSGGMSTDTYTF.

In the case of this clone: Coverage ceases 3 residues before the CDR3 finishes, and the germline J gene fills in the end. The chain uses TRBV11-1 and TRBJ1-1; D remains unclear. Germline values: CDR1 SGHAT, CDR2 FQDESV (reference sequence). The CDR3 consists of 12 residues. V lost 3 bases to trimming and J lost 3 bases, with 5 bases between them. CDR3 sequence: CASSFQYTEAFF. The covered CDR3 bases are TGTGCCAGCAGCTTTCAGTACACTGAA.

For this clone: Read data end 3 residues before the CDR3 end; the end is taken from the germline J gene. The J gene is TRBJ2-7, the V gene TRBV18, with D possibly TRBD1 on 5 matching bases. The V end was cut by 5 bases, the J end by 0 bases, with 14 bases between. Germline V lookup: CDR1 KGHSH, CDR2 LQKENI. There are 15 residues in the CDR3. This CDR3 reads CASSTTGRSSYEQYF. CDR3 bases read: TGTGCCAGCTCAACCACAGGAAGGAGCTCCTACGAG.